The rows below give T cell receptor beta chains drawn from one sample of a study of PD-L1 blockade in urothelial cancer. The data were produced by immunoSEQ multiplex PCR, yet TCRdb's version contains in-frame clones alone and is incomplete. This table has 70,000 to 85,000 clones, 85% to 90% appearing once. This specimen consisted of PBMCs, obtained around atezolizumab (anti-PD-L1) treatment. These receptors originate from a man between 65 and 85 years old with urothelial cancer. CDR3s include the opening cysteine and the closing phenylalanine or tryptophan. D genes are given only for firm matches. Expanded clones get a size class; other rows say once, few or many, or leave the size out.

-	TRBV19	TRBJ1-2	-	CASSIVGQIYGYTF	TGTGCCAGTAGTATCGTAGGACAGATTTATGGCTACACCTTC
TRBD2	TRBV13	TRBJ2-1	-	CASSLEALAGMSSYNEQFF	TGTGCCAGCAGCTTAGAGGCACTAGCGGGAATGAGCTCCTACAATGAGCAGTTCTTC
-	TRBV28	TRBJ1-5	-	CASSLSTPNQPQHF	TGTGCCAGCAGTTTATCCACTCCCAATCAGCCCCAGCATTTT
TRBD1	TRBV5-4	TRBJ2-2	once	CASSRPGQGETGELFF	TGTGCCAGCAGCCGACCGGGACAGGGTGAGACCGGGGAGCTGTTTTTT
-	TRBV18	TRBJ1-1	-	CASSPNPATRTEAFF	TGTGCCAGCTCACCAAATCCCGCCACACGTACTGAAGCTTTCTTT
TRBD1	TRBV5-6	TRBJ1-1	-	CASSLIVGGALALNTEAFF	TGTGCCAGCAGCTTAATTGTAGGGGGCGCCCTCGCCTTGAACACTGAAGCTTTCTTT
TRBD1	TRBV5-6	TRBJ2-2	-	CASSLALDRSTGELFF	TGTGCCAGCAGCTTGGCCCTGGACAGGAGCACCGGGGAGCTGTTTTTT
TRBD2	TRBV15	TRBJ2-5	-	CATQRTIAGVGETQYF	TGTGCCACCCAGCGAACGATAGCGGGAGTGGGTGAGACCCAGTACTTC
-	TRBV4-1	TRBJ2-1	-	CASSQDGRNEQFF	TGCGCCAGCAGCCAAGATGGTCGGAATGAGCAGTTCTTC
-	TRBV19	TRBJ1-2	-	CASSTRREANYGYTF	TGTGCCAGTAGTACCCGACGGGAAGCTAACTATGGCTACACCTTC
TRBD1	TRBV28	TRBJ1-2	-	CASNEGANYGYTF	TGTGCCAGCAATGAGGGGGCAAACTATGGCTACACCTTC
-	TRBV7-9	TRBJ2-7	-	CASSPSPGTLPYEQYF	TGTGCCAGCAGCCCCTCCCCCGGGACTCTACCATACGAGCAGTACTTC
-	TRBV7-8	TRBJ2-7	-	CASSLEQVYEQYF	TGTGCCAGCAGCTTAGAACAGGTTTACGAGCAGTACTTC
-	TRBV11-2	TRBJ2-1	-	CASSLDLVPTSSYNEQFF	TGTGCCAGCAGCTTAGATCTCGTACCCACGAGCTCCTACAATGAGCAGTTCTTC
TRBD1	TRBV7-8	TRBJ1-1	-	CASSTRQGSTEAFF	TGTGCCAGCAGCACCCGACAGGGGTCCACTGAAGCTTTCTTT
-	TRBV19	TRBJ2-2	few	CASEGVAGELFF	TGTGCCAGTGAGGGGGTGGCCGGGGAGCTGTTTTTT
TRBD1	TRBV13	TRBJ2-2	-	CASSLRQGATGELFF	TGTGCCAGCAGCCTAAGACAGGGGGCCACCGGGGAGCTGTTTTTT
-	TRBV5-1	TRBJ2-2	-	CASSGSSGGELFF	TGCGCCAGCAGCGGGAGCAGTGGCGGGGAGCTGTTTTTT
-	TRBV5-1	TRBJ2-5	-	CASSLQVQETQYF	TGCGCCAGCAGCCTGCAGGTTCAAGAGACCCAGTACTTC
TRBD2	TRBV5-1	TRBJ2-7	-	CASSPGGGLDKWEQYF	TGCGCCAGCAGCCCCGGTGGGGGACTAGATAAGTGGGAGCAGTACTTC
TRBD1	TRBV30	TRBJ1-1	-	CAWTGTGTNTEAFF	TGTGCCTGGACCGGGACAGGGACGAACACTGAAGCTTTCTTT
TRBD1	TRBV25-1	TRBJ1-2	-	CASSDQGTGHGYTF	TGTGCCAGCAGTGACCAAGGGACAGGCCATGGCTACACCTTC